This passage covers 14 T cell receptor beta chains from one sample sequenced in a study of cytomegalovirus exposure and HLA in healthy donors (dated by TCRdb to the late 2010s). Library prep was done by the immunoSEQ multiplex PCR assay. The multiplex PCR relied on a mix of 60 forward primers for TCR Vbeta segments and 13 reverse primers for TCR Jbeta segments. This immuneACCESS table, as held by TCRdb, lists in-frame sequences with V and J called but not all clones. Of the missing ones, under half trace to an unresolved V gene in checked studies; the others have no known cause. Recorded for this sample are 150,000 or so clones; around 9.7% of them occurred a single time. Jointly, the top ten make up about 1.9% of the sample. Sequencing was done on a sample of PBMCs. These receptors were taken from a man in his fifties in good health and CMV-seronegative.

In its sample, this clone was seen a few times. The V gene is TRBV6-1, the J gene TRBJ2-2; TRBD1 matches at 9 bases. The CDR3 is made up of 15 amino acids. V dropped 11 bases and J dropped 3; count of bases not matched to a gene: 10. CDR1 and CDR2 (germline): MNHNS, SASEGT. The CDR3 DNA reads TGTGCCGGCAAAGCCCGACAGGGGGACACCGGGGAGCTGTTTTTT. Its translation: CAGKARQGDTGELFF.

CDR3 residues: CASSLGGTGPGYTF. The CDR3 bases are TGTGCCAGCAGCTTAGGCGGGACAGGGCCTGGCTACACCTTC. This chain connects TRBV7-9 to TRBJ1-2; 9 nucleotides line up with TRBD1. The CDR3 has 14 amino acids. J was trimmed by 7 bases and V by 1 base; bases with no gene match: 4. The germline V gene has CDR1 SEHNR and CDR2 FQNEAQ (reference sequence).

CDR3: CASRDREDYEQYF. DNA for the CDR3: TGTGCCAGCCGGGACAGGGAAGACTACGAGCAGTACTTC. The rearrangement links TRBV6-5 to TRBJ2-7; 9 bases are a match to TRBD1. Germline V CDR1 and CDR2: MNHEY, SVGAGI. V was clipped by 8 bases and J by 3 bases; unmatched bases: 5. CDR3 size: 13 residues.

This clone was counted only a few times. The chain has TRBV5-1 and TRBJ2-7; 9 bases match TRBD2. The CDR3 covers 19 residues. V lost 0 bases and J lost 0; bases outside the gene matches: 13. Germline V gene sequence: CDR1 SGHRS, CDR2 YFSETQ. CDR3: CASSLEPEGRLAASYEQYF. The CDR3 bases are TGCGCCAGCAGCTTGGAGCCCGAGGGCCGACTAGCGGCCTCCTACGAGCAGTACTTC.

This clone has more than one count but fewer than ten. This chain connects TRBV28 to TRBJ1-5; 8 bases are shared with TRBD1. Per the germline V gene, CDR1 is MDHEN and CDR2 is SYDVKM. The CDR3 totals 15 residues. Trimming at V came to 4 bases and at J to 2 bases, leaving 4 bases not matched to a gene. The CDR3 DNA is TGTGCCAGCAGTTCACAGGGGGTGGGCAATCAGCCCCAGCATTTT. It specifies CASSSQGVGNQPQHF.

This clone was picked up a small number of times. The J gene is TRBJ2-3, the V gene TRBV7-6; TRBD1 aligns across 7 bases. Germline assignment: CDR1 SGHVS and CDR2 FNYEAQ. The CDR3 spans 15 residues. The V segment lost 3 bases and the J segment 0 bases; nucleotides outside the gene matches: 3. The CDR3 protein is CASSLRGPSTDTQYF. CDR3 in DNA: TGTGCCAGCAGCTTGAGGGGGCCTAGCACAGATACGCAGTATTTT.

The V gene is TRBV6-1, the J gene TRBJ1-3; possibly TRBD1 for D (5 bases). Germline V gene sequence: CDR1 MNHNS, CDR2 SASEGT. This CDR3 spans 15 amino acids. The germline V and J ends were trimmed by 3 bases and 2 bases, with 11 bases remaining between them. The CDR3 region is CASSEGGYAGNTIYF. CDR3 DNA sequence: TGTGCCAGCAGTGAGGGGGGTTACGCTGGAAACACCATATATTTT.

The chain links TRBV11-3 to TRBJ1-4, with TRBD1 identical over 7 bases. CDR3 length equals 13 residues. Germline V CDR1 and CDR2: SGHNT, YENEEA. Unmatched junction bases numbered 3, after V lost 4 bases and J lost 7 bases. The CDR3 spells CASSSRQGEKLFF. In DNA, the CDR3 is TGTGCCAGCAGCTCCCGACAGGGTGAAAAACTGTTTTTT.

The chain recombines TRBV2 with TRBJ1-1; 9 bases match TRBD1. CDR1 is SNHLY, CDR2 FYNNEI, per germline. This CDR3 comprises 13 residues. The V gene end was trimmed by 4 bases and the J gene end by 4 bases; junction bases not matched to a gene: 1. CDR3: CASSGTGVTEAFF. The CDR3 nucleotides are TGTGCCAGCAGTGGGACAGGGGTCACTGAAGCTTTCTTT.

V gene TRBV5-1 combines with J gene TRBJ1-6, with 10 bases aligning to TRBD1. Germline assignment: CDR1 SGHRS and CDR2 YFSETQ. The CDR3 has 14 amino acids. Losses at the gene ends were 4 bases for V and 9 bases for J; bases not matched to a gene: 4. CDR3 nucleotides: TGCGCCAGCAGCGAGACAGGGGGCGGTTCACCCCTCCACTTT. Protein: CASSETGGGSPLHF.

This clone was seen only a few times. The CDR3 nucleotides read TGTGCCAGCAGCTTAGGTGCAGGCTCTGGAAACACCATATATTTT. It encodes CASSLGAGSGNTIYF. V usage is TRBV7-9 and J usage is TRBJ1-3; D unclear. CDR1 is SEHNR, CDR2 FQNEAQ, per germline (reference sequence). The CDR3 spans 15 residues. Trimming cost V 1 base and J 0 bases, with 7 bases left between them.

The rearrangement links TRBV11-2 to TRBJ1-3; no clear D gene. CDR3 length: 15 residues. Trimming stripped 5 bases from V and 0 bases from J, with 11 bases between. Germline lookup yields CDR1 SGHAT and CDR2 FQNNGV. The CDR3 here is CASSPGIFSGNTIYF. The DNA of the CDR3 is TGTGCCAGCAGCCCGGGGATCTTCTCTGGAAACACCATATATTTT.

This chain uses TRBV15 with TRBJ2-3, with TRBD1 as a possible D gene (5 bases). The germline V and J ends were trimmed by 4 bases and 0 bases, with 14 bases remaining between them. This CDR3 has 16 amino acids. Germline V gene lookup returns CDR1 LNHNV and CDR2 YYDKDF (reference sequence). The CDR3 sequence is CATSISLGDSTDTQYF. The DNA of the CDR3 is TGTGCCACCAGCATAAGCTTAGGGGATAGCACAGATACGCAGTATTTT. The full variable domain, its missing parts supplied by reference TRBV15 and TRBJ2-3, is DAMVIQNPRYQVTQFGKPVTLSCSQTLNHNVMYWYQQKSSQAPKLLFHYYDKDFNNEADTPDNFQSRRPNTSFCFLDIRSPGLGDTAMYLCATSISLGDSTDTQYFGPGTRLTVL.

This clone was counted only a few times. V usage is TRBV5-6 and J usage is TRBJ1-2, with 7 bases that match TRBD1. The CDR3 totals 13 residues. From germline, CDR1 is SGHDT and CDR2 YYEEEE. After removal of 4 bases from V and 2 bases from J, the junction contained 2 bases not matched to a gene. The CDR3 nucleotides read TGTGCCAGCAGCCCGGGACAGAACTATGGCTACACCTTC. Translated, it gives CASSPGQNYGYTF.